Presented here are 26 T cell receptor beta chains from one specimen sequenced in a study of follicular helper T cells after annual influenza vaccination. Indicated time point: 2014-2015 season, pre-vaccination. The method was immunoSEQ multiplex PCR; TCRdb's version includes in-frame clones alone and lacks a portion of them. The table lists roughly 10,000 clones, more than 65% of them singletons. This material consisted of CXCR5+ CD38- circulating T follicular helper cells from blood, taken on the day of influenza vaccination. Subset indicated: circulating Tfh, non-naive CD4+CXCR5+PD-1+ (ICOS+CD38+ or ICOS-CD38-). The receptors stem from an adult who received the influenza vaccine.

This clone has just one count. The rearrangement links TRBV28 to TRBJ1-3, with no clear D. The CDR3 is 14 residues long. The V gene's germline CDR1 is MDHEN and CDR2 SYDVKM. Trimming took 5 bases from V and 4 from J, leaving 12 bases between them. DNA of the CDR3: TGTGCCAGCAGTCTATTCTCGGAAGGAAACACCATATATTTT. Translation gives CASSLFSEGNTIYF.

The chain has TRBV10-3 and TRBJ2-1; D possibly corresponds to TRBD2 (5 bases). Per the germline V gene, CDR1 is ENHRY and CDR2 is SYGVKD. The CDR3 spans 15 residues. Trimming left V 4 bases short and J 5 bases short, with 15 bases between. The CDR3 nucleotides are TGTGCCATCAGTGGTAGTAAGCGGCAGAACAATGAGCAGTTCTTC. Its translation: CAISGSKRQNNEQFF.

The chain combines TRBV19 with TRBJ2-7, with D tentatively TRBD2 (5 bases). The V end was cut by 6 bases, the J end by 6 bases, with 18 bases between. The CDR3 sequence is 14 residues long. Germline CDR1 is LNHDA and CDR2 is SQIVND (reference sequence). CDR3 bases: TGTGCCAGTAGCGAGGGTCGGGGAATTGGCGAGCAGTACTTC. This gives the protein CASSEGRGIGEQYF.

This rearrangement joins TRBV14 to TRBJ2-6; D might be TRBD1 (6 bases). Germline CDR1 is SGHDN and CDR2 is FVKESK. The germline V and J ends were trimmed by 4 bases and 4 bases, with 8 bases remaining between them. The CDR3 consists of 14 residues. This CDR3 reads CASSRTAGANVLTF. CDR3 in DNA: TGTGCCAGCAGCCGGACAGCCGGGGCCAACGTCCTGACTTTC.

V gene TRBV4-3 combines with J gene TRBJ2-2, with D possibly TRBD2 on 7 matching bases. This CDR3 is built from 18 residues. Germline CDR1 and CDR2: LGHNA and YSLEER. The V end was cut by 1 base, the J end by 3 bases, with 18 bases between. The CDR3 coding sequence is TGCGCCAGCAGCCAAGTCTTGGGAGGGGGACCGCACACCGGGGAGCTGTTTTTT. Its translation is CASSQVLGGGPHTGELFF.

In its sample, this clone was seen once. The chain combines TRBV28 with TRBJ2-1, with 12 bases lining up with TRBD2. Germline lookup yields CDR1 MDHEN and CDR2 SYDVKM. J was trimmed by 9 bases and V by 10 bases; bases with no gene match: 10. This CDR3 has 14 residues. Written as DNA, the CDR3 is TGTGCCATCCGACGACTAGCGGGAGATTTTGAGCAGTTCTTC. Translated: CAIRRLAGDFEQFF.

This clone was seen a few times. The gene calls are TRBV19 and TRBJ1-1, with a tentative D call TRBD1 (5 bases). The V gene lost 2 bases and the J gene lost 8 bases, with 18 bases spanning the gap. The CDR3 is 15 residues long. Germline V gene data show CDR1 as LNHDA and CDR2 as SQIVND (reference sequence). The CDR3 reads CASSIKRGRGQEAFF. The CDR3 nucleotides are TGTGCCAGTAGTATAAAGCGGGGAAGGGGCCAGGAAGCTTTCTTT.

This sequence joins TRBV18 and TRBJ2-5, with 7 bases fitting TRBD1. Germline CDR1 is KGHSH and CDR2 is LQKENI. V lost 8 bases to trimming and J lost 5 bases; unmatched junction nucleotides: 11. The CDR3 is made up of 14 amino acids. The CDR3 DNA reads as TGTGCCAGCAAAGGGGACAGAGGTCTCGAGACCCAGTACTTC. This sequence encodes CASKGDRGLETQYF. The variable domain in full, completed from reference TRBV18 and TRBJ2-5, reads NAGVMQNPRHLVRRRGQEARLRCSPMKGHSHVYWYRQLPEEGLKFMVYLQKENIIDESGMPKERFSAEFPKEGPSILRIQQVVRGDSAAYFCASKGDRGLETQYFGPGTRLLVL.

The chain recombines TRBV18 with TRBJ1-3; TRBD1 is a possible D gene (5 bases). V dropped 3 bases and J dropped 8 bases, with 11 bases sitting between them. The CDR3 extends over 13 amino acids. Germline loops: CDR1 KGHSH, CDR2 LQKENI. The DNA for the CDR3 is TGTGCCAGCTCACCCGGGGGACGGGACACCATATATTTT. This translates into CASSPGGRDTIYF.

The chain carries TRBV9 and TRBJ2-1, with 12 bases that match TRBD2. CDR1 and CDR2 from the germline V gene are SGDLS and YYNGEE. J lost 6 bases, V lost 4 bases, and 5 bases had no gene match. This CDR3 region has 15 residues. The DNA for the CDR3 is TGTGCCAGCAGCCGATCTAGCGGGGGGGGCAATGAGCAGTTCTTC. Protein: CASSRSSGGGNEQFF.

The chain has TRBV30 and TRBJ1-5, with D possibly TRBD1 on 6 matching bases. The V and J ends lost 5 bases and 5 bases respectively, with 19 bases between them. Germline V lookup: CDR1 GTSNPN, CDR2 SVGIG (reference sequence). CDR3 length equals 15 residues. The CDR3 bases are TGTGCCTGGGGAACAGGGTTGGAGAGAGATCAGCCCCAGCATTTT. Translation gives CAWGTGLERDQPQHF.

The chain couples TRBV7-9 to TRBJ2-1; either TRBD1 or TRBD2 may fit D (5 bases each). Germline values: CDR1 SEHNR, CDR2 FQNEAQ (reference sequence). Trimming removed 8 bases at V and 4 bases at J, with 12 bases between. CDR3 size: 13 residues. The CDR3 DNA reads TGTGCCAGCCTCCCTGGGGGATACAATGAGCAGTTCTTC. Translated, it gives CASLPGGYNEQFF.

V gene TRBV6-1 combines with J gene TRBJ1-2; D unclear. V was shortened by 7 bases and J by 6 bases, with 15 bases between the two germline ends. The CDR3 extends over 13 amino acids. In germline, CDR1 is MNHNS, CDR2 SASEGT. Here the CDR3 reads CASNPTLKNGYTF. CDR3 nucleotides: TGTGCCAGCAACCCCACCCTAAAGAATGGCTACACCTTC.

V gene TRBV6-6 combines with J gene TRBJ2-6, with D hard to call. The CDR3 has 14 residues. Deletions cut 9 bases from V and 2 bases from J, with 11 bases between. Germline values: CDR1 MNHNY, CDR2 SVGAGI (reference sequence). Written as DNA, the CDR3 is TGTGCCAGTCAAGGCAATGCTGGGGCCAACGTCCTGACTTTC. This gives the protein CASQGNAGANVLTF.

The J gene is TRBJ1-4, the V gene TRBV7-2; D is ambiguous. Trimming shortened V by 5 bases and J by 7 bases, and 11 bases separated the two germline ends. CDR1 and CDR2 from the germline V gene are SGHTA and FQGNSA. The CDR3 extends over 13 amino acids. CDR3 protein: CASSAIYGEKLFF. Written as DNA, the CDR3 is TGTGCCAGCAGCGCTATATATGGTGAAAAACTGTTTTTT. Variable domain in full (rest from reference TRBV7-2 and TRBJ1-4): GAGVSQSPSNKVTEKGKDVELRCDPISGHTALYWYRQSLGQGLEFLIYFQGNSAPDKSGLPSDRFSAERTGGSVSTLTIQRTQQEDSAVYLCASSAIYGEKLFFGSGTQLSVL.

This clone was counted between two and nine times. The chain couples TRBV7-6 to TRBJ1-6; the D gene is possibly TRBD1 (5 bases). Germline CDR1 is SGHVS and CDR2 is FNYEAQ. V gave up 0 bases and J gave up 7 bases, with 19 bases separating them. There are 18 residues in the CDR3. CDR3 in DNA: TGTGCCAGCAGCTTAGCGCGGGTTCAGGGCCCTCTCAATTCACCCCTCCACTTT. Residues: CASSLARVQGPLNSPLHF. Using reference TRBV7-6 and TRBJ1-6 for the parts outside the CDR3, the full variable domain is GAGVSQSPRYKVTKRGQDVALRCDPISGHVSLYWYRQALGQGPEFLTYFNYEAQQDKSGLPNDRFSAERPEGSISTLTIQRTEQRDSAMYRCASSLARVQGPLNSPLHFGNGTRLTVT.

CDR3 residues: CASSSRLGGRGQKNIQYF. DNA of the CDR3: TGTGCCAGCAGCAGTCGCTTGGGTGGCAGGGGGCAAAAAAACATTCAGTACTTC. The rearrangement joins TRBV28 to TRBJ2-4; 8 bases map to TRBD1. Germline values: CDR1 MDHEN, CDR2 SYDVKM. The CDR3 length is 18 residues. Trimming removed 6 bases from V and 4 bases from J; junction bases left unmatched: 17.

The chain joins TRBV19 to TRBJ2-3; the D gene is possibly TRBD1 (5 bases). The CDR3 has 12 residues. The germline V and J ends were trimmed by 6 bases and 6 bases, with 10 bases remaining between them. The germline gives CDR1 LNHDA, CDR2 SQIVND (reference sequence). DNA of the CDR3: TGTGCCAGTAGGCAGGGTTTGGATACGCAGTATTTT. Translated: CASRQGLDTQYF.

The chain joins TRBV6-6 to TRBJ2-3; D gene uncertain. Germline V gene sequence: CDR1 MNHNY, CDR2 SVGAGI (reference sequence). The CDR3 sequence is 13 residues long. V lost 5 bases to trimming and J lost 0 bases, with 6 bases between them. CDR3 loop: CASSNPSTDTQYF. The CDR3 DNA reads TGTGCCAGCAGTAACCCTAGCACAGATACGCAGTATTTT.

The CDR3 DNA reads as TGTGCCAGCAGTTTAGGGGGGGGCAATCAGCCCCAGCATTTT. Protein: CASSLGGGNQPQHF. The rearrangement uses TRBV27 and TRBJ1-5; D is perhaps TRBD1 (5 bases). This CDR3 contains 14 residues. The germline V gene has CDR1 MNHEY and CDR2 SMNVEV (reference sequence). V was cut by 2 bases and J by 2 bases, with 7 bases left in between.

The chain joins TRBV7-2 to TRBJ1-2; the D is unclear. CDR1 SGHTA and CDR2 FQGNSA come from the germline V gene. The length of the CDR3 is 15 residues. V shed 5 bases and J shed 0 bases, with 13 bases lying between them. In DNA form, the CDR3 reads TGTGCCAGCAGCCCCCAAGCTACAACTAACTATGGCTACACCTTC. Protein product: CASSPQATTNYGYTF. Full variable domain (rest looked up from reference TRBV7-2 and TRBJ1-2): GAGVSQSPSNKVTEKGKDVELRCDPISGHTALYWYRQSLGQGLEFLIYFQGNSAPDKSGLPSDRFSAERTGGSVSTLTIQRTQQEDSAVYLCASSPQATTNYGYTFGSGTRLTVV.

The V and J genes are TRBV28 and TRBJ1-4; 11 positions agree with TRBD1. The CDR3 loop spans 13 amino acids. V was clipped by 8 bases and J by 7 bases; unmatched bases: 3. Per germline, CDR1 MDHEN and CDR2 SYDVKM. The CDR3 coding sequence is TGTGCCAGCGGGACAGGGGGGGTTGAAAAACTGTTTTTT. Encoded protein: CASGTGGVEKLFF.

This clone was counted once. The rearrangement joins TRBV6-1 to TRBJ2-3; 9 nucleotides align to TRBD1. Germline assignment: CDR1 MNHNS and CDR2 SASEGT. CDR3 length equals 15 residues. V lost 6 bases, J lost 4 bases, and 8 bases stayed unmatched. CDR3 protein: CASRSGQGTADTQYF. In nucleotides, the CDR3 is TGTGCCAGCAGGTCCGGACAGGGGACAGCAGATACGCAGTATTTT.

The CDR3 loop reads CASSLNSGRAGEQFF. The CDR3 bases are TGTGCCAGCAGCTTAAATAGCGGGAGGGCTGGTGAGCAGTTCTTC. This chain links TRBV5-4 with TRBJ2-1, with 11 bases matching TRBD2. Germline V gene data show CDR1 as SGHNT and CDR2 as YYREEE (reference sequence). CDR3 length: 15 amino acids. V gave up 2 bases and J gave up 9 bases; unmatched junction bases: 7.

V usage is TRBV28 and J usage is TRBJ1-3; D uncertain. Per the germline V gene, CDR1 is MDHEN and CDR2 is SYDVKM. The V end lost 1 base, the J end lost 4 bases, and 11 bases lay between the germline ends. The CDR3 sequence is 15 residues long. For the CDR3, the DNA is TGTGCCAGCAGTTTATTGTCTTCGGGGGGAAACACCATATATTTT. Amino acids: CASSLLSSGGNTIYF.

V is TRBV2 and J is TRBJ2-2; possibly TRBD2 for D (6 bases). CDR1 is SNHLY and CDR2 is FYNNEI in the germline V gene. The CDR3 contains 16 residues. Trimming removed 2 bases at V and 4 bases at J, with 14 bases between. The CDR3 bases are TGTGCCAGCAGTGAATTGGGACTTCGGGGCACCGGGGAGCTGTTTTTT. The encoded protein is CASSELGLRGTGELFF.